The sequence of this TCR beta chain was determined in a study of blood T cell repertoires in COVID-19 (dated by TCRdb to about 2020). The study in broad terms: Collaborator samples came from the United States, Italy and Spain and covered acute and convalescent phases of COVID-19. The prospective study material was composed of cDNA or gDNA derived from T cells, B-cell-depleted T cells, or PBMCs. The samples were drawn from the first 160 participants of the ongoing ImmuneRACE study and from roughly 1,300 subjects provided by 6 global collaborators. The dataset comprised deeply sampled blood TCRbeta repertoires from subjects exposed to, actively infected with, or recovered from COVID-19. Where available, HLA class I and class II types were obtained from metadata supplied by the sample provider rather than from assay-based typing. A de-identified subject ID, COVID-19 status, age in years and sex were almost always included in the sample metadata. A freely available public database, intended as a resource for researchers studying the immune response to SARS-CoV-2, is where the repertoires were released.

To note about this clone: Its recognized antigen is unknown. It has no much larger one-base neighbor in the sample; base qualities were not kept.

Results the study describes overall, beyond this receptor: The amount of clinical and demographic metadata varied by source and participant and was provided uncurated.

TCRbeta CDR3 regions were amplified from genomic DNA using the immunoSEQ Assay, a bias-controlled multiplex PCR. The study's own analysis went as follows. Within the assay, amplification of reference gene primers was used to estimate how many nucleated cells each sample contained. To quantify the absolute abundance of each unique TCRbeta CDR3 rearrangement, sequence reads were collapsed and filtered. For each sample, productive Simpson clonality was calculated by taking the square root of Simpson's diversity index across productive rearrangements. TCRdb provides this immuneACCESS table in a form limited to in-frame rearrangements. Some clones are lacking; in checked studies, under half of them reflect an unresolved V gene, and why the rest are absent is not known. V, J and clone size are those of that table, while D and trimming were read from the DNA. This sample is represented by 37,000 or so clones; about 74% of them were singletons. The ten top clones hold roughly 2% of the sample.

The germline ends are 18 bases apart after V is trimmed by 6 bases and J by 4 bases. CDR1 is given as SEHNR and CDR2 as FQNEAQ, both from the germline V gene (reference sequence). The CDR3 has 15 amino acids, counting the end cysteine and phenylalanine. Of all the DNA, just the CDR3 is kept, 45 bases in frame from base 1. The collaborating institutions used their own protocols to collect whole blood in K2EDTA tubes. For TCRbeta analysis, collaborators shipped samples in one of three forms: frozen whole blood, isolated PBMCs, or DNA extracted from either of those sample types. This receptor was identified in a man aged 55 to 70 with active COVID-19. The receptor chain draws on TRBV7-9 and TRBJ1-1; tentative D gene TRBD1, with 5 bases matching. The sample comprised peripheral blood. The CDR3 protein is CASRKEGLGRTEAFF. At the DNA level, the sequence is TGTGCCAGCAGGAAGGAGGGGCTCGGACGCACTGAAGCTTTCTTT.